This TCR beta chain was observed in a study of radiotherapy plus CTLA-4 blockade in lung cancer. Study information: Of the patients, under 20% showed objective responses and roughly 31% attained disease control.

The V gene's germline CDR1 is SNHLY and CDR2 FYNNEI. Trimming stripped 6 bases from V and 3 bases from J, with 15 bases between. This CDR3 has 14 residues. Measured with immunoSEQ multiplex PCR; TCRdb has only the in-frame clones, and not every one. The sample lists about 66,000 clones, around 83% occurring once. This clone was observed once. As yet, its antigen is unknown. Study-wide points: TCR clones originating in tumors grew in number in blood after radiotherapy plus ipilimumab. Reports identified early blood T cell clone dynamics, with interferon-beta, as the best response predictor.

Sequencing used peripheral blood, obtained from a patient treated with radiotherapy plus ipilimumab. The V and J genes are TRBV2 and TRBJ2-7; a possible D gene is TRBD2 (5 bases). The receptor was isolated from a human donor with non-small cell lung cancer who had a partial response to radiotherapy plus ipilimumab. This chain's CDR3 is CASRILANIYEQYF. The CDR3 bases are TGTGCCAGCAGGATCCTAGCCAACATCTACGAGCAGTACTTC. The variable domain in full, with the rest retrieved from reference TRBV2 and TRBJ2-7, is EPEVTQTPSHQVTQMGQEVILRCVPISNHLYFYWYRQILGQKVEFLVSFYNNEISEKSEIFDDQFSVERPDGSNFTLKIRSTKLEDSAMYFCASRILANIYEQYFGPGTRLTVT.